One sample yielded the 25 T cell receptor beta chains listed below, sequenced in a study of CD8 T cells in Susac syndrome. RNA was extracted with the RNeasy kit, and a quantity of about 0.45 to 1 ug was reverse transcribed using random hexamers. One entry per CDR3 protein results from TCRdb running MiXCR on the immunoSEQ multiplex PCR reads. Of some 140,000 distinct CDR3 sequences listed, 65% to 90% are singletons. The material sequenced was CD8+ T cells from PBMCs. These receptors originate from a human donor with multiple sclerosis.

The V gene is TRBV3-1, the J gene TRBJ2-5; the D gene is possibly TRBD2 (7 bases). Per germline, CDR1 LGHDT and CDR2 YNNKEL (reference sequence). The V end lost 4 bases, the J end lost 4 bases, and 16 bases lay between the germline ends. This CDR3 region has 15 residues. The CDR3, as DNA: TGTGCCAGCAGCCGCCCGGGGGCGGGAGTAGAGACCCAGTACTTC. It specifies CASSRPGAGVETQYF.

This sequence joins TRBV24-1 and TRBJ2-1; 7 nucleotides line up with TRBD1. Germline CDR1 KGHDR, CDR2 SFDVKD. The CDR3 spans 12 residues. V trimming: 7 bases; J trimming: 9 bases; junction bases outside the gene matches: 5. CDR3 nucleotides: TGTGCCACCAGCCCGGACAGGACTGAGCAGTTCTTC. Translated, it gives CATSPDRTEQFF.

CDR3 amino acids: CASSTLNTQETQYF. The CDR3 DNA follows: TGTGCCAGCAGTACCTTAAACACGCAAGAGACCCAGTACTTC. The V call is TRBV28, the J call TRBJ2-5; no reliable D call. The CDR3 extends over 14 amino acids. The germline CDR1 and CDR2 sequences are MDHEN and SYDVKM. Trimming cost V 5 bases and J 2 bases, with 12 bases left between them. Complete variable domain (other parts from reference TRBV28 and TRBJ2-5): DVKVTQSSRYLVKRTGEKVFLECVQDMDHENMFWYRQDPGLGLRLIYFSYDVKMKEKGDIPEGYSVSREKKERFSLILESASTNQTSMYLCASSTLNTQETQYFGPGTRLLVL.

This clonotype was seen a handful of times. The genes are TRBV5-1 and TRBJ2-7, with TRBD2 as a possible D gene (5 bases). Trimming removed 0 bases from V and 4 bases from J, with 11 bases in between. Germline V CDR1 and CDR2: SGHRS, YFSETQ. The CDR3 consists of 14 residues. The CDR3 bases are TGCGCCAGCAGCTTGGCCTCGGGGTCTTACGAGCAGTACGTC. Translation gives CASSLASGSYEQYV.

The chain's CDR3 is CASGLPYDYSNQPQHF. The CDR3 nucleotides are TGTGCTAGTGGTTTGCCATATGACTATAGCAATCAGCCCCAGCATTTT. The chain recombines TRBV12-5 with TRBJ1-5; D gene unclear. Per the germline V gene, CDR1 is LGHNT and CDR2 is FRNRAP. V lost 2 bases, J lost 0 bases, and 11 bases lay in between. The CDR3 is 16 residues long.

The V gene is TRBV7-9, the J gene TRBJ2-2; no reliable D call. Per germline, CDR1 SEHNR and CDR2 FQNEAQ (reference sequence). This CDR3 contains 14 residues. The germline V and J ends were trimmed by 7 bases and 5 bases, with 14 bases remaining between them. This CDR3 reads CASTPSSTTGELFF. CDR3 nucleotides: TGTGCCAGCACCCCCAGCTCCACGACCGGGGAGCTGTTTTTT.

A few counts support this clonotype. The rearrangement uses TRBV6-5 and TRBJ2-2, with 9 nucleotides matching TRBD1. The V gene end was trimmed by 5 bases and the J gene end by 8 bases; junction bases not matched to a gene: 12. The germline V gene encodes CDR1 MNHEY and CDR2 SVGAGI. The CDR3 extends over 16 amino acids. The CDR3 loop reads CASSHRDRVDGGELFF. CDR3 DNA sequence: TGTGCCAGCAGTCACCGGGACAGGGTGGATGGGGGGGAGCTGTTTTTT.

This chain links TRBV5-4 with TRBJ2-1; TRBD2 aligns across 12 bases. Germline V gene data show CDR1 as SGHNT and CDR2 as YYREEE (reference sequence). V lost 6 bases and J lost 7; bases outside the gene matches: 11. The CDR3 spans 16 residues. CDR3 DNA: TGTGCCAGCATCGCCATGCTAGCGGGAGGGGGAAATGAGCAGTTCTTC. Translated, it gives CASIAMLAGGGNEQFF.

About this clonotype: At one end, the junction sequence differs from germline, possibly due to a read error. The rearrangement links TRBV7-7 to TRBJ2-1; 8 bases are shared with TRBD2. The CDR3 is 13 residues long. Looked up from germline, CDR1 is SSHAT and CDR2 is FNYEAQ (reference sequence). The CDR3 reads CASSPLAGGEQFF. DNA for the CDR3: TGTGCTAGCAGTCCCCTGGCGGGGGGTGAGCAGTTCTTC.

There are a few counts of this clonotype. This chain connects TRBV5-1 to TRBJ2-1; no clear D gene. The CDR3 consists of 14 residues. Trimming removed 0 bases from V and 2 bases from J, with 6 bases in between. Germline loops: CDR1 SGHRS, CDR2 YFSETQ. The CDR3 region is CASSLDQAYNEQFF. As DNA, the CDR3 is TGCGCCAGCAGCTTGGATCAGGCCTACAATGAGCAGTTCTTC. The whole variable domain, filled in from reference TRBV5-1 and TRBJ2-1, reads KAGVTQTPRYLIKTRGQQVTLSCSPISGHRSVSWYQQTPGQGLQFLFEYFSETQRNKGNFPGRFSGRQFSNSRSEMNVSTLELGDSALYLCASSLDQAYNEQFFGPGTRLTVL.

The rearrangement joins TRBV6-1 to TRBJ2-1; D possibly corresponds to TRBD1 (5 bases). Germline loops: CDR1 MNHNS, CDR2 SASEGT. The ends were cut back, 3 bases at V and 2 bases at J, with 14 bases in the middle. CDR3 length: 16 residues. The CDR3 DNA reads TGTGCCAGCAGTGAGGTCCCAGGGCCTACCTACAATGAGCAGTTCTTC. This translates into CASSEVPGPTYNEQFF.

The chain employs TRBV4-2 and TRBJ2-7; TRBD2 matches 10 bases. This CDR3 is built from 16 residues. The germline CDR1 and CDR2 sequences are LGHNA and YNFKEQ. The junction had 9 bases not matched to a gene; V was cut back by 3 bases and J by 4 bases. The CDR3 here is CASSQDSGTSEYEQYF. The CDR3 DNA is TGTGCCAGCAGCCAGGATTCCGGGACTAGCGAGTACGAGCAGTACTTC.

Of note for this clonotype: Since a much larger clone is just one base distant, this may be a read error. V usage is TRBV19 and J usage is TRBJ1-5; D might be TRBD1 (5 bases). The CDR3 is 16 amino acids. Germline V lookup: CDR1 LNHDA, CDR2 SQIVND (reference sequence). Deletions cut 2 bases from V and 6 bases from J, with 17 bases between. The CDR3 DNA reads TGTGCCAGTAGTATATTTGTGGCAGGGCTGATTCAGCCCCAGCATTTT. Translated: CASSIFVAGLIQPQHF.

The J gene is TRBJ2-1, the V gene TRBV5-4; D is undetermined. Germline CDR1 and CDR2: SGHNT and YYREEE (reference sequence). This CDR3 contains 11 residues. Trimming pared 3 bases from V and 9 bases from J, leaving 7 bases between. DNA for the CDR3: TGTGCCAGCAGCTACCTACGTGAGCAGTTCTTC. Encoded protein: CASSYLREQFF.

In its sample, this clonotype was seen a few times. The CDR3 DNA reads as TGTGCCAGCAGCGCCCGGGGCACTGAAGCTTTCTTT. As protein: CASSARGTEAFF. V usage is TRBV13 and J usage is TRBJ1-1; the D is unclear. The CDR3 loop spans 12 amino acids. Germline V gene lookup returns CDR1 PRHDT and CDR2 FYEKMQ (reference sequence). V lost 5 bases, J lost 4 bases, and 8 bases lay in between.

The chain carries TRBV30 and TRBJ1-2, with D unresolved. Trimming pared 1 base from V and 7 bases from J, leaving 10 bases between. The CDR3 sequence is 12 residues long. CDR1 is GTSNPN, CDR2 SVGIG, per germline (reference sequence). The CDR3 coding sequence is TGTGCCTGGAGTGGGAGTTTGATTGGCTACACCTTC. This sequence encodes CAWSGSLIGYTF.

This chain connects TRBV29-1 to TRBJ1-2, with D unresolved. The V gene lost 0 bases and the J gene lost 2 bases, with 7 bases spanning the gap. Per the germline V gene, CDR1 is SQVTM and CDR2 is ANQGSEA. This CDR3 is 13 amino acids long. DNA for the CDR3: TGCAGCGTTGAAGATCCCGAAAACTATGGCTACACCTTC. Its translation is CSVEDPENYGYTF.

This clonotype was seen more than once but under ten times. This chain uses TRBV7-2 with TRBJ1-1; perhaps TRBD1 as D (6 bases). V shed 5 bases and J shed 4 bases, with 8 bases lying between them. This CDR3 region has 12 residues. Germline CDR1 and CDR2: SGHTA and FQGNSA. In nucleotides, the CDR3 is TGTGCCAGCAGCCGGACAGTCACTGAAGCTTTCTTT. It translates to CASSRTVTEAFF.

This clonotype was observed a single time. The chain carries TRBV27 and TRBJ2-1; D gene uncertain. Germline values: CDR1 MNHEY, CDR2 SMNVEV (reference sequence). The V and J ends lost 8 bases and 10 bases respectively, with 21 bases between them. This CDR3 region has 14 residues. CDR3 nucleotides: TGTGCCAGCTTCCCTCGAGGTGCTCTTAGGGAGCAGTTCTTC. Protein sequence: CASFPRGALREQFF.

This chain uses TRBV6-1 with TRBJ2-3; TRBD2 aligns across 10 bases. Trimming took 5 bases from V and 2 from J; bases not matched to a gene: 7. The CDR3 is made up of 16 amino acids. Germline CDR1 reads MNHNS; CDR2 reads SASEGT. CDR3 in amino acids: CASSLRLAGPTDTQYF. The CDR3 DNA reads TGTGCCAGCAGTCTCCGACTAGCGGGCCCCACAGATACGCAGTATTTT.

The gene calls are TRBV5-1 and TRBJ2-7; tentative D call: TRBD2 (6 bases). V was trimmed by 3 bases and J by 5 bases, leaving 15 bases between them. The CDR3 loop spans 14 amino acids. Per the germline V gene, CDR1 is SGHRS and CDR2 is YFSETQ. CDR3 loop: CASSSRESSHEQYV. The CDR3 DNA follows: TGCGCCAGCAGCTCACGGGAGTCATCCCACGAGCAGTACGTC.

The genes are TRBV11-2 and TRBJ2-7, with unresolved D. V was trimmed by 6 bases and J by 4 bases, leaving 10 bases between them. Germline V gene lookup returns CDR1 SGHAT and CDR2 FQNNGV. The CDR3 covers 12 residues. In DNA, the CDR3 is TGTGCCAGCAGTCCCATCCCTTACGAGCAGTACTTC. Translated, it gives CASSPIPYEQYF.

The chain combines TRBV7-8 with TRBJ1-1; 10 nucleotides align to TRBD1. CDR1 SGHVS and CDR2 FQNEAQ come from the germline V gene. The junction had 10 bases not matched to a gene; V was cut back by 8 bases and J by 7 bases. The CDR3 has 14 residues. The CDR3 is CASDRTGGDLEAFF. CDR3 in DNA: TGTGCCAGCGATAGGACAGGGGGAGACCTTGAAGCTTTCTTT.

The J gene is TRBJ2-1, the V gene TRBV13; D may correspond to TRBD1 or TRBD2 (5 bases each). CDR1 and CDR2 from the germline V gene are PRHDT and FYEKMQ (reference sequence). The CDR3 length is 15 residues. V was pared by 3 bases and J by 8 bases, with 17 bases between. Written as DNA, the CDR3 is TGTGCCAGCAGCTTGGGGGTAGGGCCGGATGATGAGCAGTTCTTC. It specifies CASSLGVGPDDEQFF.

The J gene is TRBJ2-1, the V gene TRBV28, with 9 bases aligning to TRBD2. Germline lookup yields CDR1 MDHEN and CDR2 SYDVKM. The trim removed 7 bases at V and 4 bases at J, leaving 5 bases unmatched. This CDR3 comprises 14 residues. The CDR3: CASMREGQYNEQFF. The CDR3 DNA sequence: TGTGCCAGCATGCGGGAGGGTCAGTACAATGAGCAGTTCTTC.